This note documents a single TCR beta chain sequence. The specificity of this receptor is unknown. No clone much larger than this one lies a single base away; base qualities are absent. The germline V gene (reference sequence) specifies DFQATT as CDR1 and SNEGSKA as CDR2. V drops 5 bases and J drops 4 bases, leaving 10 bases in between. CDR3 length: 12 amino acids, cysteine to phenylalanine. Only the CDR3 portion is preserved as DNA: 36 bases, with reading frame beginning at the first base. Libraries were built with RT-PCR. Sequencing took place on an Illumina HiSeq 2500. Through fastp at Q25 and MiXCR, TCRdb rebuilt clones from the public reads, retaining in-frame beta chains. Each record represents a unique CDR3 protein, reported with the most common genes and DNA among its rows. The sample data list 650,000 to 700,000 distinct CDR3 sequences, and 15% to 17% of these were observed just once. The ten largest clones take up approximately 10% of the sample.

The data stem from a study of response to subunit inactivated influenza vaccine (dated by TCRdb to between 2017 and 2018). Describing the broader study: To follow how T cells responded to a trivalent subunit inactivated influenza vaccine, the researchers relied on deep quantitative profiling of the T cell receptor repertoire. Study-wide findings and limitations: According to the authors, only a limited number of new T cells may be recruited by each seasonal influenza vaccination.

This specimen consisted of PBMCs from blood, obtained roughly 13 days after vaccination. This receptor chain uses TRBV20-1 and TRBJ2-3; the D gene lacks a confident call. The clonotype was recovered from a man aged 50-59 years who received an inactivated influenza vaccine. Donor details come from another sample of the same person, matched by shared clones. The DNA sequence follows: TGCAGTGCTGTGGTCGGGTCAGATACGCAGTATTTT. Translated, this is CSAVVGSDTQYF.